This T cell receptor beta chain was observed in a study of T cell responses to AZD1222 COVID-19 vaccine (dated by TCRdb to 2020 to 2023). About the investigation overall: TCR sequencing was performed for over 230 trial participants, of whom approximately 200 were given two doses of AZD1222 and 26 were given two doses of MenACWY control vaccine. Trial participants were enrolled into age subgroups of 18-55, 56-69 and 70-plus years, which contained approximately 150, 30 and 60 TCR-sequenced participants, respectively. Overall study results and their limits: Conclusions about previously exposed vaccinees are limited, since just six AZD1222 recipients were seropositive for SARS-CoV-2 at baseline. In the small 56-69-year group, the increase in depth fell short of significance, most likely because of low power. Most participants were white British and females outnumbered males, and the authors suggested that clonal diversity may have been underestimated. Spike-specific TCR breadth and depth rose significantly after two AZD1222 doses compared with day 0 and with MenACWY recipients. Epitopes outside the regions mutated in the B.1.351 and B.1.1.7 variants were reportedly recognized by nearly half of the unique spike-specific TCRs. Because no samples from the day 14 peak response were available, repertoires could be characterized only after the peak T cell response. The vaccine-associated CD4 TCRs covered the entire spike protein, and the dominant responses fell in regions 160-218 and 743-854.

The CDR3 regions of human TCRbeta chains were analyzed by immunosequencing. Per the authors' processing: TCRs in the repertoires were matched against a reference library of SARS-CoV-2-specific TCRs that had been generated with the MIRA antigen-specificity platform. Breadth was defined as the fraction of unique TCRs that were SARS-CoV-2-associated, and depth was defined as the fraction of total T cells that were SARS-CoV-2-associated. Using the MIRA data, every spike-specific TCR was mapped to the spike region that the TCR reacted to and assigned to either a CD4 or a CD8 class. Log10-transformed breadth and depth values were compared by one-way ANOVA with Sidak's multiple comparisons tests. This is the immuneACCESS table as TCRdb keeps it, with only in-frame sequences that have V and J called. A part of the clones is gone; compared with another copy, unresolved V genes explain less than half, and the rest is unexplained. V and J calls and clone size are those listed in that table; D and trimming were worked out from the DNA. Here the sample has under 50,000 clones; 89% occur a single time. The ten largest clones capture roughly 5.2% of the sample.

With regard to this clone: Its specific antigen is unknown. No per-base quality is available; no much larger clone lies one base away.

The time point label here, explained by the study, means: about 28 days (+/-7) after the second vaccine dose. AZD1222 recipients given second doses at about 4 weeks or at about 12 weeks were pooled, since spike-specific TCR depth and breadth were not found to differ between the two schedules. Samples from vaccinated people were obtained from the UK trials COV001 and COV002, which included a single-blind randomized controlled phase 2/3 trial of AZD1222 (ChAdOx1 nCoV-19) in healthy adults. Trial participant PBMC samples were collected at day 0 and day 28 after the second dose for TCRbeta chain sequencing. The CDR3, from cysteine to phenylalanine, totals 14 residues. Only CDR3 DNA remains: 42 bases, in frame from the first base. The germline V gene sets CDR1 to SQVTM and CDR2 to ANQGSEA. V and J lose 4 bases and 4 bases, and a span of 16 bases separates them.

The V gene is TRBV29-1 and the J gene is TRBJ1-1; the D segment could be TRBD1, given 5 matching bases. Sequenced here: peripheral blood, sampled 28 days after the second AZD1222 dose. This TCR was recovered from an adult who received the AZD1222 COVID-19 vaccine. Here is the DNA: TGCAGCGTTGTAACCTCCCTGGGGGGCACTGAAGCTTTCTTT. Its translation is CSVVTSLGGTEAFF.